This T cell receptor beta chain was identified in a study of blood T cell repertoires in COVID-19. Whole-study context: T cells, B-cell-depleted T cells, or PBMCs provided the cDNA or gDNA that served as material.

Authors' analysis steps: Nucleated cell counts were estimated from reference gene primer amplification. The assay was immunoSEQ multiplex PCR, and TCRdb's table has in-frame clones only and misses some. V and J calls and clone size are those listed in that table; D and trimming were worked out from the DNA. This sample carries about 120,000 clones, around 87% of them seen once, and the ten largest clones take 25% to 35%. CDR1 is KGHSH, CDR2 LQKENI, per germline. The CDR3 spans 14 residues. V lost 5 bases to trimming and J lost 2 bases; unmatched junction nucleotides: 5. This receptor was taken from a woman aged 70-85 years with acute or convalescent COVID-19. The V gene is TRBV18, the J gene TRBJ1-1; 7 bases match TRBD1. Sequenced input: peripheral blood. CDR3 sequence reads: CASSSTGTNTEAFF. CDR3 coding DNA: TGTGCCAGCTCATCGACAGGGACTAACACTGAAGCTTTCTTT.